Given below is one T cell receptor (beta chain) in context. This record belongs to a study of blood T cell repertoires in COVID-19. As processed by the authors: Estimated nucleated cell counts came from reference gene primer amplification. Assay: immunoSEQ multiplex PCR; the TCRdb copy retains only in-frame clones and omits some. For V, J and clone size, that table is used; D and trimming come from the DNA. The profile shows about 190,000 clones, roughly nine tenths of them singletons. The CDR3 is made up of 14 amino acids. Germline values: CDR1 SGDLS, CDR2 YYNGEE. V shed 0 bases and J shed 2 bases, with 9 bases lying between them.

The source of this sequence is a woman aged 40 to 55 in a cohort exposed to, infected with or recovered from COVID-19 (not recorded which). This chain uses TRBV9 with TRBJ2-7, with D hard to call. The material sequenced was PBMCs or T cells enriched from blood (not recorded which). The CDR3 sequence is CASSVAQSPYEQYF. The CDR3 bases are TGTGCCAGCAGCGTAGCACAGTCCCCCTACGAGCAGTACTTC. Drawing the rest from reference TRBV9 and TRBJ2-7, the complete variable domain is DSGVTQTPKHLITATGQRVTLRCSPRSGDLSVYWYQQSLDQGLQFLIQYYNGEERAKGNILERFSAQQFPDLHSELNLSSLELGDSALYFCASSVAQSPYEQYFGPGTRLTVT.